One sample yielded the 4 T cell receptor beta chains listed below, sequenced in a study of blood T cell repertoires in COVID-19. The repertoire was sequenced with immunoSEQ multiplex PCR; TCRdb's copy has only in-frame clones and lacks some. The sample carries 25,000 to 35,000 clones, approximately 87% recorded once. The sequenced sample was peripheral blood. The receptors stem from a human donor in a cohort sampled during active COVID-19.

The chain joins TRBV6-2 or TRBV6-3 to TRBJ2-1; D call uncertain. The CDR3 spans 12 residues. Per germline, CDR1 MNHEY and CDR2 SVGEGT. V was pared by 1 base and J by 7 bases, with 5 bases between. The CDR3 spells CASSYFKNEQFF. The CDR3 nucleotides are TGTGCCAGCAGTTACTTCAAAAATGAGCAGTTCTTC.

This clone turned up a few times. The CDR3 sequence is CATSGGQGRITQYF. The CDR3, as DNA: TGTGCCACCAGCGGGGGACAGGGGCGGATAACCCAGTACTTC. The V gene is TRBV15, the J gene TRBJ2-5; 10 bases fit TRBD1. CDR3 length: 14 residues. With 5 bases clipped from V and 8 bases from J, the junction kept 8 bases outside the gene matches. Germline CDR1 is LNHNV and CDR2 is YYDKDF (reference sequence).

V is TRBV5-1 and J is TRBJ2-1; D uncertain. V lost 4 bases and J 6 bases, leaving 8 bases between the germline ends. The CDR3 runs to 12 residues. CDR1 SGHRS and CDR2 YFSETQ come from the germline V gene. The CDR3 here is CASSPGLNEQFF. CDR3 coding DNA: TGCGCCAGCAGCCCCGGTCTCAATGAGCAGTTCTTC.

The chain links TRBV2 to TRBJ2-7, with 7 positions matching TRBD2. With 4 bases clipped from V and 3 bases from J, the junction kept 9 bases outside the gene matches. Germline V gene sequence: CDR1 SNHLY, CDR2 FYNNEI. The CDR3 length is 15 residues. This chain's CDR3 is CASSGDSGGNYEQYF. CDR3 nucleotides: TGTGCCAGCAGTGGTGATTCCGGGGGGAACTACGAGCAGTACTTC.